Listed below are T cell receptor beta chains from one sample, sequenced in a study of somatic mutations in cytotoxic T cells in rheumatoid arthritis. This table comes from immunoSEQ multiplex PCR, and its TCRdb copy is limited to in-frame clones, with some not included. Altogether some 17,000 clones are present, roughly 80% being singletons, with the ten largest covering approximately 5%. Material: CD8+ T cells sorted from blood. Receptors originate from an adult with rheumatoid arthritis. The CDR3 runs from the conserved cysteine through the conserved F or W. A D gene is named only where the DNA matches it firmly. Expanded clones are given a class, and other clones once, few, many or no size at all.

CASSPHDSGVVADTQYF | TGTGCCAGCAGCCCGCACGATAGCGGAGTGGTTGCGGATACGCAGTATTTT | TRBJ2-3 | TRBV7-2 | NA | NA
CASSPPSGVAKNIQYF | TGTGCCAGCAGCCCCCCTAGCGGGGTAGCCAAAAACATTCAGTACTTC | TRBJ2-4 | TRBV7-9 | once | TRBD2
CASGSRETQYF | TGTGCTAGTGGTTCTCGGGAGACCCAGTACTTC | TRBJ2-5 | TRBV12-5 | NA | NA
CASTPGGSYNEQFF | TGTGCCAGCACCCCCGGTGGCTCCTACAATGAGCAGTTCTTC | TRBJ2-1 | TRBV5-6 | NA | NA
CASSTTGSPPYNEQFF | TGCGCCAGCAGCACTACCGGGAGCCCCCCCTACAATGAGCAGTTCTTC | TRBJ2-1 | TRBV5-1 | NA | NA
CASSVVLAGDSNEQFF | TGTGCCAGCAGCGTAGTCCTAGCGGGGGATAGTAATGAGCAGTTCTTC | TRBJ2-1 | TRBV9 | NA | TRBD2
CASSLIRWTSYEQYF | TGCGCCAGCAGCTTGATAAGGTGGACCTCCTACGAGCAGTACTTC | TRBJ2-7 | TRBV5-1 | NA | NA
CASSLSSAGGTEAFF | TGTGCCAGCAGCTTAAGCAGCGCCGGGGGGACTGAAGCTTTCTTT | TRBJ1-1 | TRBV7-3 | NA | NA
CASKGGSYEQYF | TGTGCCAGCAAGGGGGGCTCCTACGAGCAGTACTTC | TRBJ2-7 | TRBV25-1 | NA | NA
CASSLRGSDLLDYEQYF | TGTGCCAGCAGTTTACGCGGATCCGACTTGTTAGACTACGAGCAGTACTTC | TRBJ2-7 | TRBV27 | NA | NA
CASSSLEVANSPLHF | TGTGCCAGCAGCTCCCTGGAGGTAGCTAATTCACCCCTCCACTTT | TRBJ1-6 | TRBV5-6 | NA | NA
CASSGQAPRSEQYF | TGTGCCAGCAGCGGACAGGCTCCACGGAGCGAGCAGTACTTC | TRBJ2-7 | TRBV5-6 | once | TRBD1
CASSVGVAGYEQYF | TGTGCCAGCAGCGTAGGGGTAGCGGGATACGAGCAGTACTTC | TRBJ2-7 | TRBV9 | NA | TRBD2
CASSLDAGGHGYTF | TGCGCCAGCAGCTTGGACGCAGGGGGTCATGGCTACACCTTC | TRBJ1-2 | TRBV5-1 | NA | TRBD1
CAWTAGQRAEAFF | TGTGCCTGGACAGCGGGACAGAGAGCTGAAGCTTTCTTT | TRBJ1-1 | TRBV30 | NA | TRBD1
CASSLWGQGAGYTF | TGTGCCAGCAGTTTATGGGGTCAGGGTGCCGGCTACACCTTC | TRBJ1-2 | TRBV27 | NA | NA
CASSLRQGTDTQYF | TGTGCCAGCAGCTTGCGACAGGGGACAGATACGCAGTATTTT | TRBJ2-3 | TRBV5-4 | NA | TRBD1
CASSENRGFTIYF | TGTGCCAGCAGTGAAAACAGGGGGTTTACCATATATTTT | TRBJ1-3 | TRBV6-1 | NA | TRBD1
CASRPDRVGDQPQHF | TGCGCCAGCAGACCCGACAGGGTGGGGGATCAGCCCCAGCATTTT | TRBJ1-5 | TRBV4-1 | NA | TRBD1
CASSARPQGGYEQYF | TGTGCCAGCAGCGCCCGCCCCCAAGGGGGCTACGAGCAGTACTTC | TRBJ2-7 | TRBV9 | NA | NA
CASSTRQGTYEQYF | TGCGCCAGCAGCACACGACAGGGAACCTACGAGCAGTACTTC | TRBJ2-7 | TRBV4-1 | few | TRBD1
CASSYSGAGGQETQYF | TGTGCCAGCAGTTACTCAGGGGCCGGGGGGCAAGAGACCCAGTACTTC | TRBJ2-5 | TRBV6-6 | NA | TRBD2
CASSITRHTEAFF | TGTGCCAGTAGTATTACGAGGCACACTGAAGCTTTCTTT | TRBJ1-1 | TRBV19 | few | NA
CASLEGLTDTQYF | TGTGCCTCCCTGGAGGGCTTGACAGATACGCAGTATTTT | TRBJ2-3 | TRBV7-9 | NA | NA
CASMGLPYEQYF | TGTGCCAGCATGGGACTCCCCTACGAGCAGTACTTC | TRBJ2-7 | TRBV2 | NA | NA
CASSVRRAVETQYF | TGTGCCAGCAGTGTTCGAAGGGCGGTAGAGACCCAGTACTTC | TRBJ2-5 | TRBV2 | NA | NA
CASSYLGGGEKLFF | TGTGCCAGCAGTTACCTGGGTGGTGGTGAAAAACTGTTTTTT | TRBJ1-4 | TRBV6-6 | NA | NA
CATSRARDLSGANVLTF | TGTGCCACCAGCAGAGCGAGGGACCTCTCTGGGGCCAACGTCCTGACTTTC | TRBJ2-6 | TRBV15 | NA | NA
CASGQGLSYEQYF | TGTGCCAGCGGTCAGGGACTTTCCTACGAGCAGTACTTC | TRBJ2-7 | TRBV7-9 | NA | NA
CASLTGGGPYEQYF | TGTGCCAGCCTCACCGGAGGGGGGCCCTACGAGCAGTACTTC | TRBJ2-7 | TRBV5-8 | NA | NA
CASKWTSGGSDTQYF | TGTGCCAGCAAATGGACTAGCGGGGGGTCAGATACGCAGTATTTT | TRBJ2-3 | TRBV19 | once | TRBD2
CASSSPLSSEKLFF | TGTGCCAGCAGCTCTCCTTTAAGTTCTGAAAAACTGTTTTTT | TRBJ1-4 | TRBV7-9 | NA | NA
CASSLGARGQTDTQYF | TGTGCCAGCAGCTTAGGGGCTCGTGGACAGACAGATACGCAGTATTTT | TRBJ2-3 | TRBV11-2 | NA | NA
CSVTRSRGQPGELFF | TGCAGCGTGACCCGATCCAGGGGGCAACCCGGGGAGCTGTTTTTT | TRBJ2-2 | TRBV29-1 | NA | TRBD1
CASSADRGNSYEQYF | TGTGCCAGCAGCGCTGACAGGGGGAACTCCTACGAGCAGTACTTC | TRBJ2-7 | TRBV11-2 | NA | TRBD1
CASSLQVSYEQYF | TGTGCCAGCAGTCTACAAGTCTCCTACGAGCAGTACTTC | TRBJ2-7 | TRBV6-5 | few | NA
CASSYGIEQYF | TGTGCCAGCAGTTACGGGATCGAGCAGTACTTC | TRBJ2-7 | TRBV6-5 | NA | NA
CASSLADEQYF | TGTGCCAGCAGCTTAGCCGACGAGCAGTACTTC | TRBJ2-7 | TRBV7-9 | NA | NA
CASGWVRAGELFF | TGTGCCAGCGGGTGGGTGAGGGCCGGGGAGCTGTTTTTT | TRBJ2-2 | TRBV6-1 | few | NA
CASSIDLRDRAVNTEAFF | TGTGCCAGTAGTATAGATCTCCGGGACAGGGCAGTGAACACTGAAGCTTTCTTT | TRBJ1-1 | TRBV19 | NA | TRBD1
CASEGQGPYEQYF | TGTGCCAGCGAGGGACAGGGGCCCTACGAGCAGTACTTC | TRBJ2-7 | TRBV2 | NA | TRBD1
CASSLVGGEQFF | TGTGCCAGCAGCCTCGTGGGGGGTGAGCAGTTCTTC | TRBJ2-1 | TRBV13 | NA | NA
CASSSGGIIF | TGTGCCAGTAGTAGCGGGGGAATAATCTTC | TRBJ2-1 | TRBV19 | NA | TRBD2
CASSLVVRGGPTYEQYF | TGTGCCAGCAGCTTAGTGGTTCGCGGGGGCCCTACCTACGAGCAGTACTTC | TRBJ2-7 | TRBV11-2 | NA | NA
CASSLKGYQPQHF | TGTGCCAGCAGTTTAAAAGGGTATCAGCCCCAGCATTTT | TRBJ1-5 | TRBV27 | NA | NA
CASSIYGGAVVGYTF | TGTGCCAGTAGTATCTACGGGGGGGCAGTAGTCGGCTACACCTTC | TRBJ1-2 | TRBV19 | once | NA
CASSLGPAGRGETQYF | TGTGCCAGCAGCTTAGGACCAGCGGGGCGGGGAGAGACCCAGTACTTC | TRBJ2-5 | TRBV7-2 | NA | TRBD2
CASSLWGTDTQYF | TGCGCCAGCAGCTTGTGGGGGACAGATACGCAGTATTTT | TRBJ2-3 | TRBV5-1 | NA | NA
CASRAGTGFYEQYF | TGTGCCAGCAGGGCCGGGACAGGCTTCTACGAGCAGTACTTC | TRBJ2-7 | TRBV5-6 | once | TRBD1
CATSGPSGGPPDTQYF | TGTGCCACCAGCGGGCCTAGCGGGGGGCCCCCAGATACGCAGTATTTT | TRBJ2-3 | TRBV15 | few | TRBD2
CASSLVFVSSYEQYF | TGTGCCAGCAGCTTGGTTTTCGTCAGCTCCTACGAGCAGTACTTC | TRBJ2-7 | TRBV5-5 | NA | NA
CASSHLARKYNEQFF | TGTGCCAGCAGTCATCTAGCGCGAAAGTACAATGAGCAGTTCTTC | TRBJ2-1 | TRBV14 | NA | NA
CASTGTGDTGELFF | TGTGCCAGCACCGGGACAGGAGACACCGGGGAGCTGTTTTTT | TRBJ2-2 | TRBV7-9 | NA | TRBD1
CASRGTGGSNSNQPQHF | TGTGCCAGCAGGGGGACAGGGGGGTCGAATAGCAATCAGCCCCAGCATTTT | TRBJ1-5 | TRBV6-4 | NA | TRBD1
CASSPPGGTGPYEQYF | TGTGCCAGCAGCCCACCGGGGGGAACCGGCCCCTACGAGCAGTACTTC | TRBJ2-7 | TRBV27 | NA | TRBD2
CASKGAGAFF | TGTGCCAGTAAGGGGGCTGGGGCTTTCTTT | TRBJ1-1 | TRBV19 | few | TRBD1
CASSLVGQGDGYTF | TGTGCCAGCAGCTTAGTGGGCCAGGGGGATGGCTACACCTTC | TRBJ1-2 | TRBV7-9 | NA | TRBD1
CASSPPPGQGSPNEQFF | TGTGCCAGCAGTCCCCCCCCTGGACAGGGAAGTCCTAATGAGCAGTTCTTC | TRBJ2-1 | TRBV2 | NA | TRBD1
CASSLGDRGYGNTIYF | TGCGCCAGCAGCTTGGGGGACAGGGGGTACGGAAACACCATATATTTT | TRBJ1-3 | TRBV5-1 | NA | TRBD1
CASSPGTGGKYEQYF | TGTGCCAGCTCACCAGGGACAGGGGGCAAGTACGAGCAGTACTTC | TRBJ2-7 | TRBV18 | NA | TRBD1